The next 22 T cell receptor beta chains were all read from a single sample in a study of CD8 T cells in ankylosing spondylitis. TCRdb fed the 5' RACE reads into MiXCR, producing one record per CDR3 protein. The sample consists of about 280,000 distinct CDR3 sequences, about 19% of them appearing once. The sample comprised blood, either unsorted or a sorted T cell fraction (not recorded which). The receptors were sampled from a male donor with ankylosing spondylitis or in good health (not recorded which).

This clonotype was counted a few times. This rearrangement joins TRBV29-1 to TRBJ2-3, with 16 positions matching TRBD2. CDR3 length equals 15 residues. V lost 7 bases to trimming and J lost 4 bases; unmatched junction nucleotides: 5. Germline V gene lookup returns CDR1 SQVTM and CDR2 ANQGSEA. CDR3 nucleotides: TGCAGCGCCGGGACTAGCGGGAGGGCTGCAGATACGCAGTATTTT. Its translation: CSAGTSGRAADTQYF.

The rearrangement uses TRBV20-1 and TRBJ1-2; TRBD1 matches 8 bases. Germline V CDR1 and CDR2: DFQATT, SNEGSKA (reference sequence). CDR3 size: 19 residues. J gave up 2 bases and V 1 base, and 18 bases lay outside the gene matches. The CDR3 region has the DNA TGCAGTGCTAGAGGAGTCGGACAGGGAAAACGAGATATAAACTATGGCTACACCTTC. Amino acids: CSARGVGQGKRDINYGYTF.

This chain connects TRBV9 to TRBJ1-4; TRBD1 matches 7 bases. V shed 4 bases and J 8 bases; nucleotides not matched to a gene: 8. The CDR3 sequence is 14 residues long. CDR1 SGDLS and CDR2 YYNGEE come from the germline V gene. CDR3 sequence reads: CASSPSQGGEKLFF. The CDR3 coding sequence is TGTGCCAGCAGCCCATCCCAGGGGGGCGAAAAACTGTTTTTT.

As regards this clonotype: At one end the junction does not follow the germline gene, possibly because of a read error. The chain joins TRBV2 to TRBJ1-4; TRBD1 might be the D (6 bases). This CDR3 has 17 amino acids. CDR1 and CDR2 (germline): SNHLY, FYNNEI. CDR3 bases: TGTACCAGCAGTCGCCTCGTGGGGGGCGGAACTAATGAAAAACTGTTTTTT. Translating it yields CTSSRLVGGGTNEKLFF.

This clonotype was counted a single time. CDR3 amino acids: CASSPKLGRGDTQYF. The DNA for the CDR3 is TGTGCCAGCAGCCCCAAACTGGGCCGGGGGGATACGCAGTATTTT. The rearrangement joins TRBV11-3 to TRBJ2-3, with D perhaps TRBD2 (6 bases). The V and J ends lost 5 bases and 6 bases respectively, with 18 bases between them. Germline CDR1 reads SGHNT; CDR2 reads YENEEA. The CDR3 loop spans 15 amino acids. Variable domain in full (rest from reference TRBV11-3 and TRBJ2-3): EAGVVQSPRYKIIEKKQPVAFWCNPISGHNTLYWYLQNLGQGPELLIRYENEEAVDDSQLPKDRFSAERLKGVDSTLKIQPAELGDSAVYLCASSPKLGRGDTQYFGPGTRLTVL.

The rearrangement links TRBV12-3 or TRBV12-4 to TRBJ1-2; possible D gene TRBD1, 5 bases. The V end was cut by 10 bases, the J end by 0 bases, with 21 bases between. This CDR3 has 16 residues. The CDR3 spells CATGSIAGTSNYGYTF. The CDR3 DNA is TGTGCCACCGGTTCGATAGCAGGGACCTCTAACTATGGCTACACCTTC.

The genes are TRBV15 and TRBJ2-5, with D perhaps matching TRBD2 (5 bases). V lost 0 bases, J lost 4 bases, and 15 bases lay in between. Germline CDR1 reads LNHNV; CDR2 reads YYDKDF (reference sequence). The CDR3 covers 16 residues. CDR3 protein: CATSRDLEVGRETQYF. In DNA form, the CDR3 reads TGTGCCACCAGCAGAGATCTGGAGGTGGGCCGAGAGACCCAGTACTTC.

This clonotype was seen only a few times. The J gene is TRBJ2-7, the V gene TRBV28; TRBD1 is a possible D gene (5 bases). The V and J ends lost 5 bases and 5 bases respectively, with 22 bases between them. Germline loops: CDR1 MDHEN, CDR2 SYDVKM. The CDR3 is made up of 16 amino acids. The CDR3 sequence: CASSSGQGASRNEQYV. DNA of the CDR3: TGTGCCAGCAGTAGTGGTCAGGGCGCATCTCGTAACGAGCAGTACGTC.

The chain carries TRBV6-1 and TRBJ2-3; 9 nucleotides align to TRBD2. Germline CDR1 is MNHNS and CDR2 is SASEGT. The V gene end was trimmed by 3 bases and the J gene end by 4 bases; junction bases not matched to a gene: 5. CDR3 length equals 15 residues. CDR3: CASSDQAGGSDTQYF. CDR3 DNA sequence: TGTGCCAGCAGTGACCAAGCGGGGGGCTCAGATACGCAGTATTTT.

This clonotype was counted only a few times. V is TRBV28 and J is TRBJ1-1; no definite D call. V was pared by 6 bases and J by 4 bases, with 18 bases between. This CDR3 region has 15 residues. Looked up from germline, CDR1 is MDHEN and CDR2 is SYDVKM. Here the CDR3 reads CASRPPEPSSTEAFF. The DNA of the CDR3 is TGTGCCAGCAGACCCCCGGAGCCCAGTAGCACTGAAGCTTTCTTT.

The chain links TRBV21-1 to TRBJ2-7; the listed D gene, TRBD1, was not tested against the DNA. TRBV21-1 is assigned pseudogene status. CDR3 size: 14 residues. CDR3 nucleotide sequence: TGTGCCAGCAGCAAAGGGGACAGGGACTCCGAGCAGTACGTC. It specifies CASSKGDRDSEQYV.

This clonotype was picked up a small number of times. This chain links TRBV28 with TRBJ2-3; 9 positions agree with TRBD2. This CDR3 contains 17 residues. Germline CDR1 and CDR2: MDHEN and SYDVKM. V trimming: 3 bases; J trimming: 6 bases; junction bases outside the gene matches: 13. CDR3 amino acids: CASSFHIGGRARDTQYF. Here the CDR3 DNA reads TGTGCCAGCAGTTTCCATATTGGCGGGAGGGCCCGGGATACGCAGTATTTT.

This clonotype was seen a handful of times. This chain joins TRBV2 and TRBJ1-2; D ambiguous. Germline loops: CDR1 SNHLY, CDR2 FYNNEI. Trimming pared 2 bases from V and 4 bases from J, leaving 5 bases between. The CDR3 has 12 amino acids. CDR3 region: CASSEWPYGYTF. The CDR3 region has the DNA TGTGCCAGCAGTGAATGGCCCTATGGCTACACCTTC.

The CDR3 region is CASSLGITSYEQYV. CDR3 coding DNA: TGTGCCAGCAGTTTGGGGATAACGAGCTACGAGCAGTACGTC. This rearrangement joins TRBV12-3 or TRBV12-4 to TRBJ2-7; D is ambiguous. Trimming pared 3 bases from V and 3 bases from J, leaving 12 bases between. The CDR3 loop spans 14 amino acids.

This clonotype appeared a few times. The chain recombines TRBV12-3 or TRBV12-4 with TRBJ2-6; 10 nucleotides align to TRBD1. The CDR3 is made up of 17 amino acids. The V gene end was trimmed by 5 bases and the J gene end by 2 bases; junction bases not matched to a gene: 6. This CDR3 is CASSPGTGVPGANVLTF. Here the CDR3 DNA reads TGTGCCAGCAGTCCCGGGACAGGGGTTCCTGGGGCCAACGTCCTGACTTTC.

The V gene is TRBV5-1, the J gene TRBJ2-7; D is possibly TRBD1 or TRBD2 (5 bases each). V lost 10 bases, J lost 3 bases, and 11 bases lay in between. Per germline, CDR1 SGHRS and CDR2 YFSETQ. The CDR3 totals 11 residues. The CDR3 loop is CAAGTSYEQYV. The CDR3 DNA sequence: TGCGCCGCCGGGACCAGCTACGAGCAGTACGTC.

This clonotype was observed a few times. The chain uses TRBV20-1 and TRBJ2-7; D unclear. In germline, CDR1 is DFQATT, CDR2 SNEGSKA (reference sequence). The CDR3 is 13 residues long. The V end was cut by 4 bases, the J end by 3 bases, with 13 bases between. This chain's CDR3 is CSATSRANYEQYV. The CDR3 DNA is TGCAGTGCTACGAGCCGGGCGAACTACGAGCAGTACGTC.

This clonotype was detected many times. The CDR3 loop is CASSYGDISYEQYV. The CDR3 DNA follows: TGTGCCAGCAGTTACGGAGACATCTCCTACGAGCAGTACGTC. The genes are TRBV6-2 or TRBV6-3 and TRBJ2-7; unclear D gene. Per the germline V gene, CDR1 is MNHEY and CDR2 is SVGEGT. V was pared by 2 bases and J by 0 bases, with 8 bases between. This CDR3 is 14 amino acids long.

The rearrangement joins TRBV20-1 to TRBJ2-5, with D unresolved. This CDR3 is built from 12 residues. Trimming stripped 5 bases from V and 4 bases from J, with 11 bases between. Germline V gene data show CDR1 as DFQATT and CDR2 as SNEGSKA (reference sequence). As DNA, the CDR3 is TGCAGTGCTCGACTGATCCTAGAGACCCAGTACTTC. It yields the protein CSARLILETQYF.

The rearrangement uses TRBV5-1 and TRBJ2-3; 12 bases line up with TRBD2. The germline V gene encodes CDR1 SGHRS and CDR2 YFSETQ. With V trimmed by 4 bases and J by 4 bases, 4 bases remained unmatched. This CDR3 spans 15 amino acids. The CDR3 sequence is CASSALAGGADTQYF. Here the CDR3 DNA reads TGCGCCAGCAGCGCACTAGCGGGAGGCGCAGATACGCAGTATTTT.

This clonotype was recorded at least ten times. The V call is TRBV7-2, the J call TRBJ1-1, with D tentatively TRBD1 (6 bases). This CDR3 is built from 13 residues. Trimming pared 5 bases from V and 4 bases from J, leaving 11 bases between. The germline gives CDR1 SGHTA, CDR2 FQGNSA. CDR3 residues: CASSTQGGTEAFF. CDR3 nucleotide sequence: TGTGCCAGCAGCACCCAAGGGGGCACTGAAGCTTTCTTT.

This clonotype was found many times. The chain uses TRBV27 and TRBJ2-2, with 9 bases lining up with TRBD1. V lost 5 bases, J lost 6 bases, and 4 bases stayed unmatched. Germline V lookup: CDR1 MNHEY, CDR2 SMNVEV (reference sequence). The CDR3 sequence is 14 residues long. CDR3 in DNA: TGTGCCAGCAGTCCCGGGACAGGGTCCGGGGAGCTGTTTTTT. Translation: CASSPGTGSGELFF.